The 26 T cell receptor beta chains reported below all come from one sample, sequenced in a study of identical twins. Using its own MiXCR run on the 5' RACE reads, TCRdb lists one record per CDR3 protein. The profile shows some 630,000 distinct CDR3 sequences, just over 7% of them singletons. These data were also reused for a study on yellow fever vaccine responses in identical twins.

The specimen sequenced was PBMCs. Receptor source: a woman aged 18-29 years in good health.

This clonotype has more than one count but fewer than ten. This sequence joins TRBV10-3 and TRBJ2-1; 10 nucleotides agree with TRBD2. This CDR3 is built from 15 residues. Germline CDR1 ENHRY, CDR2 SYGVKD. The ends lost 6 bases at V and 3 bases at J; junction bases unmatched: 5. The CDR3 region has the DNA TGTGCCATCAGGCCTAGCGGGAGCTTCTACAATGAGCAGTTCTTC. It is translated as CAIRPSGSFYNEQFF.

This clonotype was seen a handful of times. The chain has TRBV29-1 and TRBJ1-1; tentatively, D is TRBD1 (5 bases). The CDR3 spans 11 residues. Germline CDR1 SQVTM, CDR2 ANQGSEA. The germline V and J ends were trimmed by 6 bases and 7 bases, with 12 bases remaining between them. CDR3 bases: TGCAGCGTCGAGAGGGGTAATGAAGCTTTCTTT. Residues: CSVERGNEAFF.

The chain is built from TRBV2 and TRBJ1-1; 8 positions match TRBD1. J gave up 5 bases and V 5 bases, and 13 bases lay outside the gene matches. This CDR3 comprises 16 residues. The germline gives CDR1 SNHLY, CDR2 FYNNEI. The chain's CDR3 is CASSHGQGRWSTEAFF. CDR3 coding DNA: TGTGCCAGCAGTCATGGACAGGGACGGTGGAGTACTGAAGCTTTCTTT.

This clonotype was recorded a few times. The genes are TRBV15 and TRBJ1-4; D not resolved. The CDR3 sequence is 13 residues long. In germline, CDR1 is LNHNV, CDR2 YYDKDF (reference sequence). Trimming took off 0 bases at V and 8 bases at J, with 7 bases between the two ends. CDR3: CATSRDQWEKLFF. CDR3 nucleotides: TGTGCCACCAGCAGAGATCAGTGGGAAAAACTGTTTTTT.

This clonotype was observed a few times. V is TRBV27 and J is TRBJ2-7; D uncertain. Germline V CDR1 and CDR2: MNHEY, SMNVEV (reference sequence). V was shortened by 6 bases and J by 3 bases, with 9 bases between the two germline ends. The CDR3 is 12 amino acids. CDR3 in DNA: TGTGCCAGCAGCCTTAATTACTACGAGCAGTACGTC. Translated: CASSLNYYEQYV.

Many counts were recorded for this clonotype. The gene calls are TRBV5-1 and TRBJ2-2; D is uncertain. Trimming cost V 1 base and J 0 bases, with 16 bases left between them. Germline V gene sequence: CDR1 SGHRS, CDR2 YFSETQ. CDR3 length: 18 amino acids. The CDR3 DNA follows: TGCGCCAGCAGCTTGTATGGCCTCGGACGAGCGAACACCGGGGAGCTGTTTTTT. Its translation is CASSLYGLGRANTGELFF.

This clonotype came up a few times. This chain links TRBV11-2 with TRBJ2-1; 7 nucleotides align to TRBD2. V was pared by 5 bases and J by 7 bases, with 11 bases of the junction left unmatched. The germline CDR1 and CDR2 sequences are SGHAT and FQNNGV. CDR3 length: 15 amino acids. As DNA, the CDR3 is TGTGCCAGCAGCCCCCGGGATGCGGGAGTAAATGAGCAGTTCTTC. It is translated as CASSPRDAGVNEQFF.

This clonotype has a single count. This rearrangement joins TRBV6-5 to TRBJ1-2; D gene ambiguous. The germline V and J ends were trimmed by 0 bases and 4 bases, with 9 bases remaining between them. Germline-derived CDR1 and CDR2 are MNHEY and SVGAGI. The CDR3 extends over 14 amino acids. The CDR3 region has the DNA TGTGCCAGCAGTTACTCCTTGAGGAGCTATGGCTACACCTTC. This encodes CASSYSLRSYGYTF.

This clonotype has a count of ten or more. The CDR3 DNA reads TGTGCCAGCAGCCCATTCAGCGAAACCCCCTCCTACAATGAGCAGTTCTTC. It codes for CASSPFSETPSYNEQFF. The chain combines TRBV7-3 with TRBJ2-1; no firm D call. The CDR3 covers 17 residues. Per germline, CDR1 SGHTA and CDR2 FQGTGA. The ends were cut back, 5 bases at V and 0 bases at J, with 17 bases in the middle.

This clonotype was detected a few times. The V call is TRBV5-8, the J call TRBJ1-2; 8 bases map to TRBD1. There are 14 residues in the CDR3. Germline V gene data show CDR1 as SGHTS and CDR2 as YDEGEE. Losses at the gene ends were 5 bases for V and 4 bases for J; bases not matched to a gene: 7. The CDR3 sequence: CASRRTGSGYGYTF. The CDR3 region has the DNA TGTGCCAGCAGGAGGACAGGGTCGGGCTATGGCTACACCTTC.

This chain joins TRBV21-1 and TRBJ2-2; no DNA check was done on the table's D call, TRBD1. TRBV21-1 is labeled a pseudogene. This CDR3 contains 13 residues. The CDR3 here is CASSSPRSGELFF. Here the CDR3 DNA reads TGTGCCAGCAGCAGCCCCCGATCGGGGGAGCTGTTTTTT.

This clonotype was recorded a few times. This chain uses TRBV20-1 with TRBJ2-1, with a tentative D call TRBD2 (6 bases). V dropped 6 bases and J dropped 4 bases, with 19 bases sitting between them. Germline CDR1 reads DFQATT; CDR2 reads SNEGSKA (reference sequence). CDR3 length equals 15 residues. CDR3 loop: CSAQAGLAIYNEQFF. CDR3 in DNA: TGCAGTGCCCAGGCGGGGCTAGCGATATACAATGAGCAGTTCTTC.

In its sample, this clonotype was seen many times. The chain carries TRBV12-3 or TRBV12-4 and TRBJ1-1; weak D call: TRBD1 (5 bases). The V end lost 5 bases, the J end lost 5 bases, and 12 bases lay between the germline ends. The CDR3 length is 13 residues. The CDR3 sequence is CASSPHGGTEAFF. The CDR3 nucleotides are TGTGCCAGCAGTCCCCATGGGGGAACTGAAGCTTTCTTT.

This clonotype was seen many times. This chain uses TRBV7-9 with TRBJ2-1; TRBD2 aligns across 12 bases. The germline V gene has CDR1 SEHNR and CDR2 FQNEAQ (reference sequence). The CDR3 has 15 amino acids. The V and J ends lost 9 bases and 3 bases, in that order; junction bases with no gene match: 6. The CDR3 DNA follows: TGTGCCAGTTCACGGACTAGCGGGGACTACAATGAGCAGTTCTTC. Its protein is CASSRTSGDYNEQFF.

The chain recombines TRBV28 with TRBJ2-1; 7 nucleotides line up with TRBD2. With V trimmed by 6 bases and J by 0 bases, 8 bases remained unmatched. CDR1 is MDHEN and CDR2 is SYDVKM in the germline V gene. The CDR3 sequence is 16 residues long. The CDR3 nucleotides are TGTGCCAGCAGCGGCGCCGGGACTAACTCCTACAATGAGCAGTTCTTC. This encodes CASSGAGTNSYNEQFF.

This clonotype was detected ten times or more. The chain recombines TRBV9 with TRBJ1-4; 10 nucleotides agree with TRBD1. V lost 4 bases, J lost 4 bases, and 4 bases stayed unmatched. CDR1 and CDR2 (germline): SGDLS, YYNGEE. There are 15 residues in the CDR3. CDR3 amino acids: CASSPRDRGNEKLFF. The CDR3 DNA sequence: TGTGCCAGCAGCCCCCGGGACAGGGGTAATGAAAAACTGTTTTTT.

CDR3: CASSLTGTPETQYF. The CDR3 coding sequence is TGTGCCAGCAGCTTAACAGGGACCCCAGAGACCCAGTACTTC. The V gene is TRBV7-9, the J gene TRBJ2-5; possible D gene TRBD1, 6 bases. Between the trimmed V and J ends, which lost 2 bases and 4 bases, there was a span of 11 bases. Germline V gives CDR1 SEHNR, CDR2 FQNEAQ (reference sequence). This CDR3 comprises 14 residues.

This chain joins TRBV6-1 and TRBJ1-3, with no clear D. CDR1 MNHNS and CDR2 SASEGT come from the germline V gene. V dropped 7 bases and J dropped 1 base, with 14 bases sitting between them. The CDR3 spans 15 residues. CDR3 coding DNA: TGTGCCAGCACCCCGTACGGGTTGTCTGGAAACACCATATATTTT. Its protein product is CASTPYGLSGNTIYF.

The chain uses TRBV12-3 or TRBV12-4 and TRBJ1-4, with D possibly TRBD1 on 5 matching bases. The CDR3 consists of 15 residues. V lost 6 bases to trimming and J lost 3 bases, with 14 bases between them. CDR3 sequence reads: CASRLSGKSNEKLFF. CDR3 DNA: TGTGCCAGCAGGCTATCAGGGAAGTCTAATGAAAAACTGTTTTTT.

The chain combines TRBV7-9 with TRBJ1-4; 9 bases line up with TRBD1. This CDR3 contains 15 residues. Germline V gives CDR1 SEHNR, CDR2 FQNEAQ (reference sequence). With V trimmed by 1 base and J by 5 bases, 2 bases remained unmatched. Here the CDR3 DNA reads TGTGCCAGCAGCTTAGGACAGGGGGAGAATGAAAAACTGTTTTTT. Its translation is CASSLGQGENEKLFF.

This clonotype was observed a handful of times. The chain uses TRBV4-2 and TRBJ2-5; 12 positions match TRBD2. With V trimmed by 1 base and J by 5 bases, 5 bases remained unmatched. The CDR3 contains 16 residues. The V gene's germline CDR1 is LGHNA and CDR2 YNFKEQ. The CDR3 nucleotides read TGTGCCAGCAGCCAAGGGCTAGCGGGGGGGCCGGAGACCCAGTACTTC. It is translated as CASSQGLAGGPETQYF.

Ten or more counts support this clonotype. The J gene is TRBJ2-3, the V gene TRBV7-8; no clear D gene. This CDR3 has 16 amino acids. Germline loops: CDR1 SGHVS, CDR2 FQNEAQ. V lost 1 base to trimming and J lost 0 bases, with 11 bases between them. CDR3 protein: CASSLDNPGSTDTQYF. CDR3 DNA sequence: TGTGCCAGCAGCTTAGATAATCCCGGGAGCACAGATACGCAGTATTTT.

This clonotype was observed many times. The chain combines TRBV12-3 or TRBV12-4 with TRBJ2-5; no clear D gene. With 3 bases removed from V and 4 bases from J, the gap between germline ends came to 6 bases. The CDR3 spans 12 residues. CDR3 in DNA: TGTGCCAGCAGTTTTATGTCAGAGACCCAGTACTTC. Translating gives CASSFMSETQYF.

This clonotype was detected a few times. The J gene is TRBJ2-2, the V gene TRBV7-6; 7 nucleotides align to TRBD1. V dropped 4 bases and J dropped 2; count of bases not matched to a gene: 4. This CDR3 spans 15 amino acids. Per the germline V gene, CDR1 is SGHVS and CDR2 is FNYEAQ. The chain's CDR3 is CASSSGQHNTGELFF. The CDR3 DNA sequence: TGTGCCAGCAGCTCGGGACAGCACAACACCGGGGAGCTGTTTTTT.

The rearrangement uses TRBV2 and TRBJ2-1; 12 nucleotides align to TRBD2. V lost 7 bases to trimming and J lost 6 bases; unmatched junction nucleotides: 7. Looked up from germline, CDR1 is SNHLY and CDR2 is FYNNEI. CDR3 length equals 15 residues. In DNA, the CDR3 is TGTGCCAGCAACAGACTAGCGGGGGTTATCAATGAGCAGTTCTTC. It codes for CASNRLAGVINEQFF.

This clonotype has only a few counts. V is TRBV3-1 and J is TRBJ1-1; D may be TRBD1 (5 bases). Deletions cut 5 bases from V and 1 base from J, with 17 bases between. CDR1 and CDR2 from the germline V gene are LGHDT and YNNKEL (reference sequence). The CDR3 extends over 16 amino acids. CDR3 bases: TGTGCCAGCAGCTCTGGGCTGGCAGGGAGGAACACTGAAGCTTTCTTT. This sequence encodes CASSSGLAGRNTEAFF.